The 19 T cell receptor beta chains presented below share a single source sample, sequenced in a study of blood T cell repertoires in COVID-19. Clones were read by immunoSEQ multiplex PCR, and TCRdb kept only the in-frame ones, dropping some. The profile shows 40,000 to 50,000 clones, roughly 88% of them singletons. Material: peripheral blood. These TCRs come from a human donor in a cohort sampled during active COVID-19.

Written as DNA, the CDR3 is TGTGCCTGGAGTATCGACTCCTCTGGGGCCAACGTCCTGACTTTC. Translating it yields CAWSIDSSGANVLTF. This chain connects TRBV30 to TRBJ2-6, with no clear D. Trimming removed 2 bases from V and 0 bases from J, with 8 bases in between. CDR3 length equals 15 residues. Germline assignment: CDR1 GTSNPN and CDR2 SVGIG (reference sequence).

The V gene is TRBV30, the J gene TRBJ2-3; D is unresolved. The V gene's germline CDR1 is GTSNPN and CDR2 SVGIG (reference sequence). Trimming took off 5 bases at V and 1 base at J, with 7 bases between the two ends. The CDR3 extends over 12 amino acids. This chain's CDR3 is CAWAPGTDTQYF. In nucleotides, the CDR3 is TGTGCCTGGGCCCCTGGCACAGATACGCAGTATTTT.

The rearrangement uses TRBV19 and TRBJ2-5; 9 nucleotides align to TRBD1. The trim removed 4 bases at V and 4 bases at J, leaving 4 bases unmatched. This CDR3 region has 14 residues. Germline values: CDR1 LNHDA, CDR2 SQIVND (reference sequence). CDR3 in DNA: TGTGCCAGTAGTACAGGACAGGGGATAGAGACCCAGTACTTC. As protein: CASSTGQGIETQYF. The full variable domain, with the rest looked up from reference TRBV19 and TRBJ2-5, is DGGITQSPKYLFRKEGQNVTLSCEQNLNHDAMYWYRQDPGQGLRLIYYSQIVNDFQKGDIAEGYSVSREKKESFPLTVTSAQKNPTAFYLCASSTGQGIETQYFGPGTRLLVL.

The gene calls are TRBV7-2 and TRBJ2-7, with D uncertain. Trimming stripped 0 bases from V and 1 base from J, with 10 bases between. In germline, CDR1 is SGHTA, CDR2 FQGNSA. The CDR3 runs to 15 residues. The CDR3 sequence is CASSLAWAPSYEQYF. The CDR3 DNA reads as TGTGCCAGCAGCTTAGCTTGGGCCCCGTCCTACGAGCAGTACTTC.

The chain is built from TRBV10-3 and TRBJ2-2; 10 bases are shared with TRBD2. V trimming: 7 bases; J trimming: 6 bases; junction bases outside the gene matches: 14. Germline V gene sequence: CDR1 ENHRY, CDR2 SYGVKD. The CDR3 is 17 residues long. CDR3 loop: CAIKPYTSGNRSGELFF. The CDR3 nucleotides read TGTGCCATCAAGCCATATACTAGCGGGAATCGGTCCGGGGAGCTGTTTTTT.

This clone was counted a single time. In DNA, the CDR3 is TGTGCCAGCAGTGGGCGGGAGGCGTCCTACGAGCAGTACTTC. Its protein product is CASSGREASYEQYF. The chain joins TRBV2 to TRBJ2-7; 8 bases match TRBD2. The CDR3 runs to 14 residues. V lost 4 bases, J lost 1 base, and 3 bases stayed unmatched. Germline V lookup: CDR1 SNHLY, CDR2 FYNNEI.

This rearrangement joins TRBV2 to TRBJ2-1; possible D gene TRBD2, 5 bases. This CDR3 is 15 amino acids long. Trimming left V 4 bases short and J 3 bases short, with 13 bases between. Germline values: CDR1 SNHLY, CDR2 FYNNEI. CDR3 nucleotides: TGTGCCAGCAGTGGCCTTGAGCGGCTCTACAATGAGCAGTTCTTC. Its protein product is CASSGLERLYNEQFF.

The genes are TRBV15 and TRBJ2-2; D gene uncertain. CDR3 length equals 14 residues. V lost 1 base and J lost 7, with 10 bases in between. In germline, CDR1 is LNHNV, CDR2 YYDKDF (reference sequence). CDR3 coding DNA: TGTGCCACCAGCAGAGCCCGCTTAGTCGGGGAGCTGTTTTTT. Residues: CATSRARLVGELFF.

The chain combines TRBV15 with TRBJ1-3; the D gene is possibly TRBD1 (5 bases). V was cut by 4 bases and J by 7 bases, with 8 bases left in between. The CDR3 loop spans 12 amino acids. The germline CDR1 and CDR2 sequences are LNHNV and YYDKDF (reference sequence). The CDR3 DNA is TGTGCCACCAGCATGGGGGGGAACACCATATATTTT. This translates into CATSMGGNTIYF.

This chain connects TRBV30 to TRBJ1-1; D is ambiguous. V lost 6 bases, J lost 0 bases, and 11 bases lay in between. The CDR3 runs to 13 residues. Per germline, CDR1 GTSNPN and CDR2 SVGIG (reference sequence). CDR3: CACLPGMNTEAFF. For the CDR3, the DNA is TGTGCCTGCCTCCCCGGTATGAACACTGAAGCTTTCTTT.

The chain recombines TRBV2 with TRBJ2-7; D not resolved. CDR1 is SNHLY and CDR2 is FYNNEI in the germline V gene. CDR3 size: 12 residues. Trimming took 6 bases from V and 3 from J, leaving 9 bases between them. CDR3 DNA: TGTGCCAGCAGGTTCAGGATCTACGAGCAGTACTTC. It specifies CASRFRIYEQYF. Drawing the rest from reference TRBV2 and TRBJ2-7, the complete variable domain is EPEVTQTPSHQVTQMGQEVILRCVPISNHLYFYWYRQILGQKVEFLVSFYNNEISEKSEIFDDQFSVERPDGSNFTLKIRSTKLEDSAMYFCASRFRIYEQYFGPGTRLTVT.

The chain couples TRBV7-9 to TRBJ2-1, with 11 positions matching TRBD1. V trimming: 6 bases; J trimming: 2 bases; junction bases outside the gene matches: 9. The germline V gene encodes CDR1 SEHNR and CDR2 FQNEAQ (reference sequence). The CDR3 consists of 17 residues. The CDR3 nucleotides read TGTGCCAGCAGTCCCCCCCCGGGACAGGGGGCCTACAATGAGCAGTTCTTC. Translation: CASSPPPGQGAYNEQFF.

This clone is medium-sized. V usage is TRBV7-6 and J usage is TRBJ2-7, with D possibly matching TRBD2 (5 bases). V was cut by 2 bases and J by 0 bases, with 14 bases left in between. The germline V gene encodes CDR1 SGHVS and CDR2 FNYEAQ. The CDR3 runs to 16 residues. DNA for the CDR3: TGTGCCAGCAGCTTAACAAGCGGAAGACCCTCCTACGAGCAGTACTTC. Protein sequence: CASSLTSGRPSYEQYF.

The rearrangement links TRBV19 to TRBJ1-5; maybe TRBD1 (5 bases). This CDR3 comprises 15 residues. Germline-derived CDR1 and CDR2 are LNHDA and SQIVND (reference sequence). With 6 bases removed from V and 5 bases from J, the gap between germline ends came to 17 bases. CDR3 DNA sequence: TGTGCCAGTAGAAATCCAGGGTGGTCTGATCAGCCCCAGCATTTT. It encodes CASRNPGWSDQPQHF.

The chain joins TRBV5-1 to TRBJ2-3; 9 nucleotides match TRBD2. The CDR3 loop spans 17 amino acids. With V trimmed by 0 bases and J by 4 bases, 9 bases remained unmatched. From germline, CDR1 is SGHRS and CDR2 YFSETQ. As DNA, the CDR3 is TGCGCCAGCAGCTTGGATGCCCAGCGGGGGGTTCCAGATACGCAGTATTTT. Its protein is CASSLDAQRGVPDTQYF.

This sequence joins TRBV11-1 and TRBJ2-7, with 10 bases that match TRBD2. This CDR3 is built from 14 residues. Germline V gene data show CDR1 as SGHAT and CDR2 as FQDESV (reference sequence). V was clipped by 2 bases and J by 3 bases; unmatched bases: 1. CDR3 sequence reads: CASSLLAGVYEQYF. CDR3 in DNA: TGTGCCAGCAGCTTACTAGCGGGAGTCTACGAGCAGTACTTC.

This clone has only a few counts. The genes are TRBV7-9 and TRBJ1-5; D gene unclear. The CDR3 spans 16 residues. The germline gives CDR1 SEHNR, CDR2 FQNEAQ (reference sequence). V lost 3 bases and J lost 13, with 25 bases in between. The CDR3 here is CASSFLDLGGWGPQHF. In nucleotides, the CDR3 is TGTGCCAGCAGCTTTCTGGATCTGGGAGGATGGGGTCCTCAGCATTTT.

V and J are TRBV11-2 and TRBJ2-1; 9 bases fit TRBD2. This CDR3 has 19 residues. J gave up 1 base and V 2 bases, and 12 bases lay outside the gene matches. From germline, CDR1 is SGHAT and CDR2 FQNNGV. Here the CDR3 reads CASSLKRGGRAESYNEQFF. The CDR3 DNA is TGTGCCAGCAGCTTAAAGCGAGGCGGGAGGGCCGAGTCCTACAATGAGCAGTTCTTC.

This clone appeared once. The DNA of the CDR3 is TGTGCCAGCAGTTTGGTATACAGGGACAATGAGCAGTTCTTC. Its protein is CASSLVYRDNEQFF. V and J are TRBV28 and TRBJ2-1, with D possibly matching TRBD1 (6 bases). CDR1 MDHEN and CDR2 SYDVKM come from the germline V gene. V lost 3 bases and J lost 5, with 11 bases in between. This CDR3 region has 14 residues.